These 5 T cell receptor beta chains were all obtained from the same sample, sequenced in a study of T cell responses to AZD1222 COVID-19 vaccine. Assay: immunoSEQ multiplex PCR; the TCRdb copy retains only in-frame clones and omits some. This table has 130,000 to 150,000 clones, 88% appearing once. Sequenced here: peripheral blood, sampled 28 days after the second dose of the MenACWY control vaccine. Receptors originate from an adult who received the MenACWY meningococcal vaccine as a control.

The CDR3: CASSPDGRAGQPQHF. The CDR3 region has the DNA TGTGCCAGCTCCCCTGACGGGCGGGCCGGTCAGCCCCAGCATTTT. J is TRBJ1-5 and V is TRBV19; the D is unclear. Germline V gene data show CDR1 as LNHDA and CDR2 as SQIVND (reference sequence). The CDR3 spans 15 residues. Trimming stripped 9 bases from V and 6 bases from J, with 21 bases between.

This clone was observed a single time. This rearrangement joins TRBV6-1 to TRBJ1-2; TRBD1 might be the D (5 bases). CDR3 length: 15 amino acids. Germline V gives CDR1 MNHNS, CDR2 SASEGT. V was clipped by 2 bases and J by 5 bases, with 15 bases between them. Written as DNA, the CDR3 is TGTGCCAGCAGTGAAATTGGAGGGCAGGGTTATGGCTACACCTTC. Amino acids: CASSEIGGQGYGYTF.

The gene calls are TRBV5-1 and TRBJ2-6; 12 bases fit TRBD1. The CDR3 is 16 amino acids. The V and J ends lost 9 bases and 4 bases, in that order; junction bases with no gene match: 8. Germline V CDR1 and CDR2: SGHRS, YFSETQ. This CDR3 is CATKGQGASGANVLTF. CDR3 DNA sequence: TGCGCCACCAAGGGACAGGGGGCTTCCGGGGCCAACGTCCTGACTTTC. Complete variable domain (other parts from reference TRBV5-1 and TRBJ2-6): KAGVTQTPRYLIKTRGQQVTLSCSPISGHRSVSWYQQTPGQGLQFLFEYFSETQRNKGNFPGRFSGRQFSNSRSEMNVSTLELGDSALYLCATKGQGASGANVLTFGAGSRLTVL.

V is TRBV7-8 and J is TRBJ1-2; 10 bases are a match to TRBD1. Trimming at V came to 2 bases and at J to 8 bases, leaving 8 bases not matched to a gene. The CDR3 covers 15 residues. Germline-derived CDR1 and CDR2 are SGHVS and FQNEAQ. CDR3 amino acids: CASSLMWTGGGGYTF. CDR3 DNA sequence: TGTGCCAGCAGCTTAATGTGGACAGGGGGTGGCGGCTACACCTTC.

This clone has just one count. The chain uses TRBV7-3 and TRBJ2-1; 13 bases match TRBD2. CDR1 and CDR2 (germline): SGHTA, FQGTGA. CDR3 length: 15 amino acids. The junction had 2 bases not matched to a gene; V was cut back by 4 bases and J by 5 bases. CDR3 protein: CASSWTSGGHNEQFF. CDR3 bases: TGTGCCAGCAGCTGGACTAGCGGGGGCCACAATGAGCAGTTCTTC.